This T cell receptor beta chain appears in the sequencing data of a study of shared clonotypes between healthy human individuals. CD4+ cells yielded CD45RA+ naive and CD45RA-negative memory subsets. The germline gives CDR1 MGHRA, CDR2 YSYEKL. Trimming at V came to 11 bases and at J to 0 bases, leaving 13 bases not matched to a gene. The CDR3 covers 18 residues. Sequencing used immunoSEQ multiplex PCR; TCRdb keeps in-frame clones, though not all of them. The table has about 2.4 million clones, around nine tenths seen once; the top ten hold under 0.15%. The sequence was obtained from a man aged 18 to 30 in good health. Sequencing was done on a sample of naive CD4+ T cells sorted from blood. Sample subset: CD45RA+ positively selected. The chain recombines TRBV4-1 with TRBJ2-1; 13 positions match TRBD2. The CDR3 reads CAQHVGTSGTSSYNEQFF. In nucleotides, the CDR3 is TGCGCCCAACACGTGGGGACTAGCGGGACGAGCTCCTACAATGAGCAGTTCTTC.